This T cell receptor beta chain is from a study of CD8 T cells in Susac syndrome. This clonotype was observed a handful of times. An amount of RNA that ranged from roughly 0.5 to 1 ug was reverse transcribed with random hexamers. Multiplex immunoSEQ PCR targeted 54 Vbeta and 13 Jbeta TCR beta segments. MiXCR, run by TCRdb on the immunoSEQ multiplex PCR reads, gives a single entry per CDR3 protein. In the table there are around 130,000 distinct CDR3 sequences, 94% of which are singletons. Trimming removed 7 bases from V and 7 bases from J; junction bases left unmatched: 13. The CDR3 loop spans 14 amino acids. From blood CD8+ and CD4+ T cells, the TCR beta chain was sequenced. Matching for age and sex applied to the controls, who were healthy donors.

The chain is built from TRBV12-3 or TRBV12-4 and TRBJ2-7; 7 bases match TRBD2. The sequence derives from a human donor in good health. The sequenced sample was CD4+ T cells from PBMCs. Here the CDR3 reads CASTRSSGGGEQYF. In nucleotides, the CDR3 is TGTGCCAGCACACGCTCTTCCGGGGGAGGGGAGCAGTACTTC.